The clone carrying this TCR beta chain was counted a few times. The antigen is undetermined. Unique molecular identifiers were built into the TCR beta cDNA libraries. T cells, about 0.95 to 11 million of them, yielded roughly 0.5 million cDNA molecules. TCRdb re-called the PCR reads through MiXCR, storing one row per CDR3 protein. This sample has about 800,000 distinct CDR3 sequences, with approximately 30% found just once. These data belong to a study of post-analysis software for immune sequencing data. Study-level information: The disease courses covered relapsing-remitting, secondary progressive and progressive-relapsing multiple sclerosis. Study results and caveats: When the samples were clustered directly with F measure, those that had been prepared in the same batch showed strong co-clustering. Versus controls, multiple sclerosis patients showed significantly lower diversity (normalized Chao1).

This sequence was found in a girl aged 10 to 17 with multiple sclerosis. The sequencing input was blood.

For the CDR3, the DNA is TGTGCCAGCCACCGCCCTAATCAGCCCCAGCATTTT. Encoded protein: CASHRPNQPQHF. V usage is TRBV12-3 or TRBV12-4 and J usage is TRBJ1-5; no definite D call. CDR3 length: 12 amino acids. Trimming left V 8 bases short and J 4 bases short, with 9 bases between.